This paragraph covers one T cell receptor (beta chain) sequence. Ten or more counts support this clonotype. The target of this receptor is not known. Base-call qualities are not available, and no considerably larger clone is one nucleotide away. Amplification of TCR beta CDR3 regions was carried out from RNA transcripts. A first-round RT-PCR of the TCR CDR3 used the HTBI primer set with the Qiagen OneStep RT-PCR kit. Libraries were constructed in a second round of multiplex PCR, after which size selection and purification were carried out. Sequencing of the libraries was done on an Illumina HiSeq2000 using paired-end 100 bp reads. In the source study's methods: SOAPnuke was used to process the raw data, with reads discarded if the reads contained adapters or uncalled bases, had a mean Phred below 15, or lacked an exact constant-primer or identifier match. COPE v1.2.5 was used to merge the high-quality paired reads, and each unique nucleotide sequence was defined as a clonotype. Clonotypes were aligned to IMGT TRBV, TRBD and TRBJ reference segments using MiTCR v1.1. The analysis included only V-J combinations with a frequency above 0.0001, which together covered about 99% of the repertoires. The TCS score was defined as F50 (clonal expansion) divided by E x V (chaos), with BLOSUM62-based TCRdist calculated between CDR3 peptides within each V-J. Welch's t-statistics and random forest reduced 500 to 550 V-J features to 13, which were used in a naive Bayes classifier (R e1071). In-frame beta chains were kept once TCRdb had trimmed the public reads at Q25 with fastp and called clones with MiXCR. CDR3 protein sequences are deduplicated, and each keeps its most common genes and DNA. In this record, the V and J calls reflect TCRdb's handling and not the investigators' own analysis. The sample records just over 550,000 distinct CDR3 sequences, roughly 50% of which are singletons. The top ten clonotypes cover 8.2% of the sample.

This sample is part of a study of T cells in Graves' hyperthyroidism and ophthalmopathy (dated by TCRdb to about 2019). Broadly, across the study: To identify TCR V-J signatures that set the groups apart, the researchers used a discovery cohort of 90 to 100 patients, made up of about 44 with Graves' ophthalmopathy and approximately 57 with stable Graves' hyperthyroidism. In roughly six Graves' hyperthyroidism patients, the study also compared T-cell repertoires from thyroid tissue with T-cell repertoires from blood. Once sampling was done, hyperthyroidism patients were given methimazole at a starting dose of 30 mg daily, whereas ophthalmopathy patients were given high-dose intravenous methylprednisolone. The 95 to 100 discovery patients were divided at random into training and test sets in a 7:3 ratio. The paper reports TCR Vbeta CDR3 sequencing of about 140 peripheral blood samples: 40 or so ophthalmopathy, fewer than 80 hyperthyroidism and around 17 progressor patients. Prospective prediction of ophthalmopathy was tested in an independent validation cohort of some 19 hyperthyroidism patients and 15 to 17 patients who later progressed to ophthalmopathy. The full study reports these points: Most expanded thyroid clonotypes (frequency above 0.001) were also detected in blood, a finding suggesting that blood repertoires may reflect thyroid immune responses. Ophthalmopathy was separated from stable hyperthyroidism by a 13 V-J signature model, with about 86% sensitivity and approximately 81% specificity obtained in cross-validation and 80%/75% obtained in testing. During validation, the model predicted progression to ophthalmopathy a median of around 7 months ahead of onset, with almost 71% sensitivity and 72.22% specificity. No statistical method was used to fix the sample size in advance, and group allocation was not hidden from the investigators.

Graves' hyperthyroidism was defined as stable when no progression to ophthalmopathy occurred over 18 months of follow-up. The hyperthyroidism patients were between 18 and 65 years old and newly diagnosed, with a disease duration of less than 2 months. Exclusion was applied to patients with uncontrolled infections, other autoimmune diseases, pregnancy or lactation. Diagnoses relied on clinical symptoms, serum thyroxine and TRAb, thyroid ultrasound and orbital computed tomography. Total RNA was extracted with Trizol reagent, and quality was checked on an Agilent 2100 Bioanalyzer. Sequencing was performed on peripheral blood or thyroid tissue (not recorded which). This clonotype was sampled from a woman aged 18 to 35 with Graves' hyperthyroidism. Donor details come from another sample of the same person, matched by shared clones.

The nucleotide sequence is TGTGCCAGCAGCGTTGGCGCGGGGAACTATGGCTACACCTTC. Its amino acids are CASSVGAGNYGYTF. The rearrangement combines TRBV9 with TRBJ1-2, with no D gene named confidently. CDR1 is given as SGDLS and CDR2 as YYNGEE, both from the germline V gene. Spanning cysteine to phenylalanine, the CDR3 consists of 14 amino acids. Just the 42-base CDR3 DNA is kept, in frame starting at base 1. V sheds 2 bases and J sheds 2 bases, leaving 10 bases between their ends.